Ten or more counts support the clone carrying this T cell receptor (beta chain). Trimming removed 9 bases from V and 3 bases from J; junction bases left unmatched: 1. Germline lookup yields CDR1 MNHEY and CDR2 SVGAGI. The CDR3 is made up of 11 amino acids. Researchers prepared the TCRbeta library using unique molecular identifiers, the study reports. MiXCR was run by TCRdb on the PCR reads, yielding one entry per CDR3 protein. The table includes about 200,000 distinct CDR3 sequences, 13% to 15% detected once. This entry is derived from a study of T-cell reconstitution after alpha-beta-depleted transplantation in children.

Specimen: PBMCs from the stem cell graft donor, collected from the stem cell graft. This receptor was taken from a human donor who donated a stem cell graft to a child with acute lymphoblastic leukemia. V is TRBV6-5 and J is TRBJ1-2, with TRBD1 identical over 7 bases. CDR3 amino acids: CASTGDYGYTF. CDR3 in DNA: TGTGCCAGTACAGGGGACTATGGCTACACCTTC.